This TCR beta chain was identified during a study of T cells in Graves' hyperthyroidism and ophthalmopathy (dated by TCRdb to the late 2010s). With respect to the entire study: Peripheral blood samples were taken at the time of initial diagnosis, prior to any treatment. To identify distinguishing TCR V-J signatures, a discovery cohort of some 100 patients was used, comprising 40 to 45 with Graves' ophthalmopathy and around 60 with stable Graves' hyperthyroidism. Prospective prediction of ophthalmopathy was tested in an independent validation cohort consisting of 18 hyperthyroidism patients and around 16 patients who later progressed to ophthalmopathy. The approximately 98 discovery patients were randomly divided into training and test sets at a 7:3 ratio. In addition, the study compared T-cell repertoires in thyroid tissue and in blood from five to seven Graves' hyperthyroidism patients. After blood sampling, hyperthyroidism patients were treated with methimazole at a starting dose of 30 mg daily, and ophthalmopathy patients were treated with high-dose intravenous methylprednisolone. According to the paper, TCR Vbeta CDR3 sequencing was carried out on approximately 140 peripheral blood samples, which came from about 45 ophthalmopathy, 80 or so hyperthyroidism and approximately 17 progressor patients.

This clonotype was counted at least ten times. It lacks a known antigen. Nothing much larger sits one base from this clone, and base qualities are not available. What the research found in general, with its limitations: Most expanded thyroid clonotypes (frequency above 0.001) were also found in blood, which suggests that blood repertoires may mirror thyroid immune responses. Sample size was not statistically predetermined, and investigators were not blinded to group allocation. In validation, the model predicted progression to ophthalmopathy a median of 6.5 months before onset, with roughly 71% sensitivity and almost 75% specificity. Ophthalmopathy was separated from stable hyperthyroidism by a 13 V-J signature model, with around 90% sensitivity and 81% to 83% specificity obtained in cross-validation and 80%/75% obtained in testing.

Amplification of TCR beta CDR3 regions was carried out from RNA transcripts. The first round of RT-PCR for the TCR CDR3 was performed with the HTBI primer set and the Qiagen OneStep RT-PCR kit. Libraries were constructed in a second round of multiplex PCR, after which size selection and purification were carried out. Paired-end sequencing of the libraries was performed with 100 bp reads on an Illumina HiSeq2000. For the original study's pipeline: SOAPnuke was used to process the raw data, removing reads that contained adapters or uncalled bases, had a mean Phred below 15, or lacked an exact match to the constant primer or identifier. COPE v1.2.5 was used to merge the high-quality paired reads, and each unique nucleotide sequence was defined as a clonotype. MiTCR v1.1 was used to align the clonotypes against IMGT TRBV, TRBD and TRBJ reference segments. Analysis was restricted to V-J combinations with a frequency above 0.0001, which covered 99.2% of repertoires. The TCS score was defined as F50 (clonal expansion) divided by E x V (chaos), with BLOSUM62-based TCRdist calculated between CDR3 peptides within each V-J. Welch's t-statistics and random forest reduced 514 V-J features to 13, which were used in a naive Bayes classifier (R e1071). TCRdb reran the public reads through fastp at Q25 and MiXCR, keeping productive beta chains. Under each unique CDR3 protein, matching rows form one entry showing the most common genes and DNA. The V and J calls here are based on TCRdb, not the publication. The sample includes fewer than 350,000 distinct CDR3 sequences, with 15% to 20% observed a single time. In total, the top ten clones hold about half of the sample.

A patient counted as having stable Graves' hyperthyroidism if no progression to ophthalmopathy occurred over 18 months of follow-up. Hyperthyroidism patients were newly diagnosed, had a disease duration of under 2 months, and were aged 18 to 65 years. Exclusion was applied to patients with uncontrolled infections, other autoimmune diseases, pregnancy or lactation. Diagnoses were based on clinical symptoms, serum thyroxine and TRAb, thyroid ultrasound and orbital computed tomography. PBMCs were isolated from 7.5 to 10 ml of fresh peripheral blood by Ficoll-Paque density gradient centrifugation. Trizol reagent was used to extract total RNA, and RNA quality was then checked on an Agilent 2100 Bioanalyzer. This receptor was obtained from a woman in her forties or fifties with Graves' hyperthyroidism. Sequenced material: blood.

The CDR3 in this case is CASSLDREQAYEQYF. The sequence in DNA is TGCGCCAGCAGCTTAGACAGGGAGCAGGCCTACGAGCAGTACTTC. The rearranged chain carries TRBV5-1 and TRBJ2-7, with TRBD1 identical over 7 junction bases. Taken from cysteine to phenylalanine, the CDR3 has 15 residues. Of the read, only the CDR3 DNA is kept; its 45 bases are in frame from base 1. From the germline V gene, CDR1 is SGHRS and CDR2 is YFSETQ. Germline trimming amounts to 2 bases on V and 2 bases on J, with 7 as the count of junction bases outside the gene matches.